What follows are 2 T cell receptor beta chains derived from one specimen sequenced in a study of PD-1 blockade in classical Hodgkin lymphoma (dated by TCRdb to about 2020). Explained via the paper, the time point label denotes: cycle 4 day 1 (C4D1), after 6 weeks of nivolumab. All trial patients had relapsed after autologous stem cell transplantation, with cohorts A, B and C differing in prior brentuximab vedotin exposure. To prepare the library, the immunoSEQ multiplex PCR assay was applied. This is the immuneACCESS table as TCRdb keeps it, with only in-frame sequences that have V and J called. A part of the clones is gone; compared with another copy, unresolved V genes explain less than half, and the rest is unexplained. This sample holds roughly 100,000 clones; roughly 90% were observed only once. The leading ten clones occupy roughly 19% of the sample. The sample was peripheral blood mononuclear cells (PBMCs), taken before the fourth cycle of nivolumab. Source of these receptors: a human donor with classical Hodgkin lymphoma.

The chain is built from TRBV7-9 and TRBJ2-1, with 10 nucleotides matching TRBD2. This CDR3 contains 16 residues. Germline V gene data show CDR1 as SEHNR and CDR2 as FQNEAQ (reference sequence). J gave up 3 bases and V 6 bases, and 8 bases lay outside the gene matches. The CDR3 coding sequence is TGTGCCAGCAGGTCTTCTAGCGGGGGCCTCTACAATGAGCAGTTCTTC. It encodes CASRSSSGGLYNEQFF.

The V call is TRBV10-3, the J call TRBJ2-5; D call uncertain. The germline CDR1 and CDR2 sequences are ENHRY and SYGVKD. The CDR3 is made up of 13 amino acids. V was pared by 3 bases and J by 1 base, with 6 bases between. The CDR3 nucleotides are TGTGCCATCAGTGATACGACCCAAGAGACCCAGTACTTC. Protein product: CAISDTTQETQYF.